The present TCR beta chain was sequenced within a study of graft-versus-host responses after intestinal transplantation (dated by TCRdb to the early 2020s). For context, the study as a whole: The transplants that recipients got were multivisceral, liver-intestinal, or isolated intestinal. Anti-thymocyte globulin induction was given to all recipients, followed by maintenance tacrolimus and steroids for two to three years. After intestinal transplantation, graft-versus-host and host-versus-graft alloreactive T cell clones in the graft, circulation and bone marrow were tracked using bulk TCR-beta CDR3 sequencing. Alloreactive clones were identified by sequencing pre-transplant mixed lymphocyte reaction products and comparing them with unstimulated pre-transplant donor and recipient T cells. The cohort enrolled 24 intestinal transplant recipients, one of whom was a retransplant, and a few patients without pretransplant specimens were excluded. A peak of at least 4% donor T cells among recipient peripheral blood mononuclear cells was the definition used for donor T cell macrochimerism. Instead of going to the commercial service, samples from a few later patients were sequenced in-house on an Illumina MiSeq and processed with MiXCR.

The research as a whole found: High GvH to HvG T cell clonal ratios were observed in the allografts of patients with donor T cell macrochimerism. GvH clones were detected in recipient bone marrow, and some of these GvH clones were observed earlier in ileal mucosa or blood, consistent with an intestinal mucosal origin. The relatively low number and heterogeneity of intestinal transplant patients limited the conclusions. Early after transplant, peak levels of circulating GvH clones were found to be associated with declines in HvG clones.

The time point label corresponds to: cells obtained before transplantation from donor or recipient. CD3+CD4+ and CD3+CD8+ populations were FACS-sorted from unstimulated pre-transplant donor and recipient cells taken from spleen or lymph nodes. The CDR3 goes from the cysteine to the phenylalanine over 15 residues. Just CDR3 DNA is preserved here, 45 bases in frame from base 1. V was cut back by 7 bases and J by 5 bases, leaving a gap of 16 bases between them. CDR1 SGHRS and CDR2 YFSETQ were looked up in the germline V gene. The library was made by the immunoSEQ multiplex PCR assay. For most patients, genomic DNA was isolated using the Qiagen DNeasy Blood and Tissue Kit and was shipped frozen to Adaptive Biotechnologies for TCR sequencing. High-throughput TCR-beta CDR3 sequencing of genomic DNA from most patients was performed by Adaptive Biotechnologies. Under the source paper's analysis protocol: TCR sequencing data were retrieved from Adaptive's ImmunoSEQ software for around 18 patients, whereas three other patients were processed with MiXCR and VDJtools. To correct CD4 versus CD8 sorting errors, sequences present in both subsets at a frequency ratio below 5:1 were removed. CDR3 nucleotide sequences shared between donor and recipient were removed because their origin could not be assigned. Alloreactive clones required at least 2-fold expansion over unstimulated cells and minimum CFSE-low frequency of 0.002% (template counts) or 0.001% (read counts). Mappable clones were those detected in sequenced pre-transplant spleen, lymph node, or MLR CFSE-low populations of the donor or recipient. The cumulative frequency of alloreactive clones was calculated as a percentage of all sequences, weighted by copy number. The immuneACCESS repertoire file appears here via TCRdb, limited to in-frame rearrangements. These files lack a portion of the clones; in checked studies, under half of the deficit traces to unresolved V genes, and the cause of the others is not known. That table furnishes V, J and clone size, whereas the DNA furnished D and trimming. This sample lists 80,000 to 100,000 clones; about 94% were detected once. The top ten hold more than 0.15% of the sample.

In its sample, this clone was seen once. This clone's antigen is unknown. No much larger clonotype is one base removed from it; base qualities were not supplied. This receptor was taken from a human donor who received an intestinal transplant. The V gene is TRBV5-1 and the J gene is TRBJ1-6, and perhaps TRBD1 as D gene, on 5 matching bases. Sequences were derived from unstimulated CD4+ T cells sorted from spleen or lymph node cells, sampled before intestinal transplant. The CDR3 has the sequence CASSNLQGDNSPLHF. The DNA is TGCGCCAGCTCAAATCTCCAAGGGGATAATTCACCCCTCCACTTT. Full variable domain (CDR3 extended with the reference TRBV5-1 and TRBJ1-6 proteins): KAGVTQTPRYLIKTRGQQVTLSCSPISGHRSVSWYQQTPGQGLQFLFEYFSETQRNKGNFPGRFSGRQFSNSRSEMNVSTLELGDSALYLCASSNLQGDNSPLHFGNGTRLTVT.